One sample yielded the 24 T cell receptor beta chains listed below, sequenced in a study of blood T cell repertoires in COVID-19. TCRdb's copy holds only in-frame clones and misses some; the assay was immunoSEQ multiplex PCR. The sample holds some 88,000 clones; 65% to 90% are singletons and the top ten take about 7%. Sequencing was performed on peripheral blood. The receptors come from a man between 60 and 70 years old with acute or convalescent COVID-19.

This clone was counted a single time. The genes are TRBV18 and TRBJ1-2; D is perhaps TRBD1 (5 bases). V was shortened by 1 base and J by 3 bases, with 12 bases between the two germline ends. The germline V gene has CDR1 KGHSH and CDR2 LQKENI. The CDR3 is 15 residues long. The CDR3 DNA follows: TGTGCCAGCTCACCACTTGACAGCAACCACTATGGCTACACCTTC. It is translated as CASSPLDSNHYGYTF.

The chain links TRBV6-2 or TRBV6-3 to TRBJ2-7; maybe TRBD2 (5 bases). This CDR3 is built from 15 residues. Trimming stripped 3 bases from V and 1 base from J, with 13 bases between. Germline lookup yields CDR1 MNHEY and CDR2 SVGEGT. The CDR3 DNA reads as TGTGCCAGCAGTTATGAGGGCAGATTGTCCTACGAGCAGTACTTC. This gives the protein CASSYEGRLSYEQYF.

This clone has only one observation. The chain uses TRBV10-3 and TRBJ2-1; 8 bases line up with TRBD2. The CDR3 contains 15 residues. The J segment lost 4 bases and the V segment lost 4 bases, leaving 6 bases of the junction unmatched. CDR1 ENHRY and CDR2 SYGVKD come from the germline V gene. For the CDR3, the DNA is TGTGCCATCAGTGGGAGCGGGGGTTCATACAATGAGCAGTTCTTC. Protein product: CAISGSGGSYNEQFF.

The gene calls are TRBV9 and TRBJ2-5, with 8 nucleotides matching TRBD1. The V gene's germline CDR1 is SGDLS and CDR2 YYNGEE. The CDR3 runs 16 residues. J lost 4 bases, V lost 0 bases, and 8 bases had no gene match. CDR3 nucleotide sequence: TGTGCCAGCAGCGTAGGACAGGGGCCCCCTCCAGAGACCCAGTACTTC. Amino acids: CASSVGQGPPPETQYF.

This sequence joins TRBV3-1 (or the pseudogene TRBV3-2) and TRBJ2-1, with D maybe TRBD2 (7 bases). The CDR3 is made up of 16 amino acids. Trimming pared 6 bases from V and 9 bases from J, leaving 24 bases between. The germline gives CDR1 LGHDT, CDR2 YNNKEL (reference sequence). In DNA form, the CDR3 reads TGTGCCAGCAGGAAGAGGGGGAGGGCCGGAGGAGGTGAGCAGTTCTTC. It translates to CASRKRGRAGGGEQFF.

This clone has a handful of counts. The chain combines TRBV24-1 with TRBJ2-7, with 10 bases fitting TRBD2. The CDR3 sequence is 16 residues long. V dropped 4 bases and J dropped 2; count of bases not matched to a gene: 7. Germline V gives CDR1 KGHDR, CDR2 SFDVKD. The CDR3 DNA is TGTGCCACCAGTGACCCTCTAGCGGGAGTACCCTACGAGCAGTACTTC. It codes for CATSDPLAGVPYEQYF.

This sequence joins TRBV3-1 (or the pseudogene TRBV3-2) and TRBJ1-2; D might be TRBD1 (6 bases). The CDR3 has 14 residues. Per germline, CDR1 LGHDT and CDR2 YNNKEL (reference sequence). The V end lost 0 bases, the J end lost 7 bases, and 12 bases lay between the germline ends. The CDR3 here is CASSQETTGLGYTF. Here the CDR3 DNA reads TGTGCCAGCAGCCAAGAGACCACAGGGCTTGGCTACACCTTC.

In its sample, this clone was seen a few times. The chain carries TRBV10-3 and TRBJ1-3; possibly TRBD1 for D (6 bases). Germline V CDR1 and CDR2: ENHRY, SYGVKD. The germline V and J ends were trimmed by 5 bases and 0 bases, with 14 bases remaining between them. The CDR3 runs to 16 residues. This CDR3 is CAISHLLDSSGNTIYF. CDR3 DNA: TGTGCCATCAGTCATCTACTGGACAGCTCTGGAAACACCATATATTTT.

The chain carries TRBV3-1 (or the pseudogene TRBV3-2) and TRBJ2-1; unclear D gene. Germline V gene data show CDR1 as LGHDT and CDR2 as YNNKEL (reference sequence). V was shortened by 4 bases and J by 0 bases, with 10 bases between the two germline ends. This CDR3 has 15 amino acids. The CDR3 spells CASSRLRSSYNEQFF. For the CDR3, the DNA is TGTGCCAGCAGCCGTTTACGGAGCTCCTACAATGAGCAGTTCTTC.

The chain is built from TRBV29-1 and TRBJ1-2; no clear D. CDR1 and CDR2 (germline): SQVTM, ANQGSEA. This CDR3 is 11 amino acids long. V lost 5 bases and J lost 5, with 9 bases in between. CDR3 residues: CSVQSNYGYTF. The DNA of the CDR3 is TGCAGCGTTCAGTCGAATTATGGCTACACCTTC.

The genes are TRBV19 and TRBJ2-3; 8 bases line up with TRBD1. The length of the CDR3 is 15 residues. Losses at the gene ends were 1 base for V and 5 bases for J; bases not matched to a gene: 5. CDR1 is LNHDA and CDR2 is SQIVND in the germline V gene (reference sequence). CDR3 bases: TGTGCCAGTAGTATAGGCAGGGGGCAAGGAGATACGCAGTATTTT. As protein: CASSIGRGQGDTQYF.

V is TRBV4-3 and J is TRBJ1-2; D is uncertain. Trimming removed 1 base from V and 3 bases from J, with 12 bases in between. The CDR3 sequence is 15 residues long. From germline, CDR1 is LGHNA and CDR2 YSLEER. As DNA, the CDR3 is TGCGCCAGCAGCCAAGCTGAGGGTAGGGACTATGGCTACACCTTC. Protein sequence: CASSQAEGRDYGYTF.

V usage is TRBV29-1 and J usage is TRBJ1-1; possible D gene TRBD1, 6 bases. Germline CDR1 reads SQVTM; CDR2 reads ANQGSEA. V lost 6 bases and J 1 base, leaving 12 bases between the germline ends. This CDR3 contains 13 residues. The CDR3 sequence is CSVRGGANTEAFF. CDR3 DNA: TGCAGCGTAAGGGGGGGCGCGAACACTGAAGCTTTCTTT.

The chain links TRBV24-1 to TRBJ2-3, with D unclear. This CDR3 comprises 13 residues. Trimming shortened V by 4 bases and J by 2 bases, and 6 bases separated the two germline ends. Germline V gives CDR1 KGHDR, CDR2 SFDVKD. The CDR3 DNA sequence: TGTGCCACCAGTGACCGAGACACAGATACGCAGTATTTT. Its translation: CATSDRDTDTQYF.

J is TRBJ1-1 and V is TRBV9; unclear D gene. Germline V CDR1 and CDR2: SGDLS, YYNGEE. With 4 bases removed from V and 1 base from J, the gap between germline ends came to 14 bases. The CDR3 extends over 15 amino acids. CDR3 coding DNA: TGTGCCAGCAGCCCTCGACCTTGGGCGAACACTGAAGCTTTCTTT. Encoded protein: CASSPRPWANTEAFF.

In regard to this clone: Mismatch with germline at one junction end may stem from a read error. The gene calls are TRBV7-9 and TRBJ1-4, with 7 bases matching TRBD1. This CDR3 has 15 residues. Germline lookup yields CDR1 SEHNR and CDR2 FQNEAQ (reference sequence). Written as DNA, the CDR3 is TGTGCCAGCAGCTTAGTTGAGGGGGCTAAGGAAAAACTGTTTTTT. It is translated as CASSLVEGAKEKLFF.

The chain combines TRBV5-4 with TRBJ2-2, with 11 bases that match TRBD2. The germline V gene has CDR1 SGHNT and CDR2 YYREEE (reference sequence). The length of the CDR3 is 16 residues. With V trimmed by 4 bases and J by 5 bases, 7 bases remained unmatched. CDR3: CASSTLAGGGTGELFF. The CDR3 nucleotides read TGTGCCAGCAGCACCCTAGCGGGAGGAGGGACCGGGGAGCTGTTTTTT.

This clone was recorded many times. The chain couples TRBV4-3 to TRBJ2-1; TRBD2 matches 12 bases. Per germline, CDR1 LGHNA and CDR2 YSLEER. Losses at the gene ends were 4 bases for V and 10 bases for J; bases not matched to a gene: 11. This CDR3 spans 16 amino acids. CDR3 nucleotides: TGCGCCAGCAGCCCGACTAGCGGGGGCCCCTCGGGGGAGCAGTTCTTC. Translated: CASSPTSGGPSGEQFF.

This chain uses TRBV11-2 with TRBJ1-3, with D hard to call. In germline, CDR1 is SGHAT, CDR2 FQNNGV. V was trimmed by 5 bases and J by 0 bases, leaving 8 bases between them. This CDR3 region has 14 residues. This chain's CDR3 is CASSARFSGNTIYF. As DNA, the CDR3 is TGTGCCAGCAGCGCTAGATTCTCTGGAAACACCATATATTTT.

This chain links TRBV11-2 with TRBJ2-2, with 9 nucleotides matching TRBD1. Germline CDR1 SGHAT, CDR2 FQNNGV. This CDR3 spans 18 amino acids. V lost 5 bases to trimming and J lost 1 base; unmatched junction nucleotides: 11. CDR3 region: CASSPHPWDRENTGELFF. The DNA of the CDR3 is TGTGCCAGCAGCCCGCACCCGTGGGACAGGGAGAACACCGGGGAGCTGTTTTTT.

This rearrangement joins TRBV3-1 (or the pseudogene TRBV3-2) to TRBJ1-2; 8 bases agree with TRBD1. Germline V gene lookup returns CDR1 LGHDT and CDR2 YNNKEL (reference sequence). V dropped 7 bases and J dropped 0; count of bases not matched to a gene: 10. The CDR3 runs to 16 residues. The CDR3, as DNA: TGTGCCAGCAACAACAGGGGGGCCCCTACTAACTATGGCTACACCTTC. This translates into CASNNRGAPTNYGYTF.

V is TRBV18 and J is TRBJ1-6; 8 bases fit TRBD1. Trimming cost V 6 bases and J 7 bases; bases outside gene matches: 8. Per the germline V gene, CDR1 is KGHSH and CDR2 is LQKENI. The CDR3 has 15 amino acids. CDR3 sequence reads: CASSPTQGANSPLHF. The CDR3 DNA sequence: TGTGCCAGCTCTCCCACCCAGGGGGCGAATTCACCCCTCCACTTT. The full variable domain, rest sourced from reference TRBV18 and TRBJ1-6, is NAGVMQNPRHLVRRRGQEARLRCSPMKGHSHVYWYRQLPEEGLKFMVYLQKENIIDESGMPKERFSAEFPKEGPSILRIQQVVRGDSAAYFCASSPTQGANSPLHFGNGTRLTVT.

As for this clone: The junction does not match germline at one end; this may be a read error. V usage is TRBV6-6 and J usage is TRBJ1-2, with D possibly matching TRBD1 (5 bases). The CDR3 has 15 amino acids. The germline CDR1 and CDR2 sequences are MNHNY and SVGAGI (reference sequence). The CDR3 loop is CASRYSGGSDYGYTF. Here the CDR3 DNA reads TGTGCCAGCAGGTACTCCGGGGGTTCGGACTATGGCTACACCTTC.

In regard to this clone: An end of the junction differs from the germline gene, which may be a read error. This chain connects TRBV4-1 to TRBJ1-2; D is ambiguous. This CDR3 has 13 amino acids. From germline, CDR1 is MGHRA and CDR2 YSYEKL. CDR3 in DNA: TGCGCCAGCAGCCCACGGGGTAACAATGGCTACACCTTC. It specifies CASSPRGNNGYTF.